This T cell receptor beta chain appears in the sequencing data of a study of spatial heterogeneity in lung cancer. Study-wide background: Where they were available, follow-up PBMC samples were sequenced, at a median of approximately two years after resection. A unique TCR and UMI combination showed up more than ten times in raw reads, on average.

Time point meaning: blood at routine non-recurrence follow-up after resection. Frozen PBMC, nontumor lung or tumor provided whole RNA, which was sequenced unsorted. Every molecule of TCR cDNA had its own unique molecular identifier. One entry per CDR3 protein results from TCRdb running MiXCR on the 5' RACE reads. The sample contains about 17,000 distinct CDR3 sequences, roughly 19% of which appear only once. Germline CDR1 is MNHNY and CDR2 is SVGAGI (reference sequence). This CDR3 comprises 15 residues. V shed 2 bases and J shed 6 bases, with 17 bases lying between them. The sequenced sample was PBMCs, obtained at follow-up. This TCR derives from a male donor with early-stage non-small cell lung cancer. The V gene is TRBV6-6, the J gene TRBJ2-7, with D tentatively TRBD2 (6 bases). The CDR3 DNA reads as TGTGCCAGCAGTTACGACGGGGGACCCTTCGCCGAGCAGTACTTC. It is translated as CASSYDGGPFAEQYF.